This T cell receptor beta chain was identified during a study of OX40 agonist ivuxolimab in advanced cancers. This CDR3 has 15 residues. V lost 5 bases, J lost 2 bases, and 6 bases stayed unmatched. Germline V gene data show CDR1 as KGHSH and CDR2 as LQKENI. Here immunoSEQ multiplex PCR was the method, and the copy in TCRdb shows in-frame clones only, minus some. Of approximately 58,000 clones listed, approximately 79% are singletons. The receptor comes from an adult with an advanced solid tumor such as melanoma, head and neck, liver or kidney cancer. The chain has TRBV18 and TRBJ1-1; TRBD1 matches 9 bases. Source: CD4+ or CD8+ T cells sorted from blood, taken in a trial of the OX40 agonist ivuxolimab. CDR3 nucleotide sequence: TGTGCCAGCTCAGTTGGGGGACAGGGCAACACTGAAGCTTTCTTT. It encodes CASSVGGQGNTEAFF.